This T cell receptor beta chain stems from a study of beta chain features in type 1 diabetes (dated by TCRdb to 2017 to 2018). Concerning the study at large: No differences in mean age, gender distribution, total cell number or subset yield were found between patients and healthy donors. Regulatory and stem cell-like memory subsets were obtained from only 8 patients and about 8 healthy donors, while naive and central memory subsets were obtained from all 30 or so donors. A total of approximately 100 million sorted cells were examined across all samples, and the number of cells per subset was strongly correlated with RNA yield. The study compared TCRB repertoires of sorted circulating CD4+ T cell subsets between recently diagnosed type 1 diabetes patients and matched healthy donors. The paper as a whole reports these results and caveats: PCR may preferentially amplify shorter templates, but because patient and control samples were amplified and corrected together, any resulting skew would affect both groups equally. A moderate but significant shortening of TCRB CDR3 length was observed in type 1 diabetes patients in all four CD4+ subsets. At VDJ recombination sites, type 1 diabetes patients had fewer insertions and more deleted nucleotides, which implies abnormalities in thymic rearrangement. Naive, central memory and regulatory TCRB repertoires appeared more similar among patients than among healthy donors. Because the HLA sub-analyses included only small numbers of individuals, any influence of HLA type on TCRB rearrangement was left unresolved. Because cDNA rather than genomic DNA was sequenced, highly expressing activated cells could have been over-represented, although no difference in activation and CD3 levels was found between groups.

This clone came up a few times. It has no known antigen specificity. The input lacks base qualities; no much larger clone sits a single base away. V is pruned by 10 bases and J by 2 bases, leaving 6 bases of the junction without a gene match. The CDR3, from cysteine to phenylalanine, totals 13 residues. The sequence is cut down to CDR3 DNA, 39 bases in frame from base 1. CDR1 and CDR2, looked up from the germline V gene (reference sequence), are MNHNY and SVGAGI. The High Capacity cDNA Reverse Transcription Kit was used to reverse transcribe all of the isolated RNA, meaning that expressed TCRB transcripts were what got sequenced. Deep immunoSEQ sequencing was performed on naive, central memory and regulatory T cell samples, with an average of roughly 3.3 million total reads per sample. After sorted cells were lysed in RLT buffer, RNA was extracted with DNase-treated RNeasy Micro or Mini kits, with the choice depending on cell number. To prevent cross-contamination, every cell subset was processed on its own, while patient and healthy donor samples were processed together. The immunoSEQ multiplex PCR was used to amplify TCRB sequences from cDNA, generating 87-bp fragments that spanned the CDR3 region. The amplicons were sequenced using the Illumina HiSeq platform. The source study handled its data this way. Synthetic template baselines were used to correct PCR bias computationally, reads within Hamming distance 2 were collapsed, and singletons that could not be merged were discarded. Reads were aligned to IMGT to assign V, D and J genes, CDR3 length, and insertions or deletions at six rearrangement sites. Within each subset, clonotype counts were normalized to sorted cell number, and only after that were true diversity and Gini coefficients computed with the tcR R package. Repertoire sharing was quantified using the overlap coefficient calculated on TCRB nucleotide sequences. Out-of-frame TCRB sequences from naive cells were analyzed as a proxy for the pre-selection repertoire. TCRdb took over this immuneACCESS table, retaining in-frame rearrangements with V and J assigned. Such tables are incomplete; in checked studies, under half of the missing clones stem from an unresolved V gene, and the remainder is unexplained. The V and J calls and clone size were taken over from that table, and D and trimming were inferred from the DNA. The table for this sample lists 300,000 to 400,000 clones; 9.5% to 12% of them were counted only once. The ten biggest clones cover 0.015% to 0.02% of the sample.

Each donor gave one peripheral blood draw, averaging about 100 mL, which was collected into heparinised tubes. A BD FACSAria II was used to sort naive, central memory, regulatory and stem cell-like memory CD4+ T cells with a panel that included CD45RO, CCR7, CD25, CD127, CD95 and CD27. All sorted populations exceeded 95% purity. PBMCs were separated immediately by Lymphoprep density gradient centrifugation and were stained directly, without being cultured. So that batch effects would be minimized, each experiment stained and sorted samples in pairs, pairing one healthy donor with one patient. This chain is built from TRBV6-6 and TRBJ2-3; the junction holds 7 bases that match TRBD2. Sequences were obtained from naive CD4+ T cells from blood. The cell subset or site label, read with the paper, signifies: true naive CD4+ T cells. The origin of this receptor is a woman aged 25 to 39 in good health. The CDR3 in this case is CATRGGATDTQYF. The nucleotide sequence reads TGTGCCACCCGCGGGGGAGCCACAGATACGCAGTATTTT.